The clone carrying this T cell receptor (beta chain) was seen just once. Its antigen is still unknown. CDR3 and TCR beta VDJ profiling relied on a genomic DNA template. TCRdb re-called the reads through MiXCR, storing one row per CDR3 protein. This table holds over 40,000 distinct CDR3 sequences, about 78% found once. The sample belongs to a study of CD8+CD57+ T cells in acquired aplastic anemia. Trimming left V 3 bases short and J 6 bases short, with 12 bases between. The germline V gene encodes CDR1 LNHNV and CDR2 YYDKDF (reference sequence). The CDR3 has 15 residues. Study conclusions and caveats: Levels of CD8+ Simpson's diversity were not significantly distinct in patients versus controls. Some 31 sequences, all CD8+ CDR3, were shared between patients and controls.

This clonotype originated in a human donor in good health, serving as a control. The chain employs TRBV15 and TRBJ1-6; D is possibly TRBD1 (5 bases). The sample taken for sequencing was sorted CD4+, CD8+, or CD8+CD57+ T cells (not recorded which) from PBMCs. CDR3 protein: CATSRGGAGNSPLHF. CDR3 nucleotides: TGTGCCACCAGCAGGGGGGGAGCGGGTAATTCACCCCTCCACTTT.